The 21 T cell receptor beta chains given below trace back to one sample, sequenced in a study of Tregs in tolerant kidney transplant recipients. Related graft donors supplied nonmyeloablative bone marrow transplants, and mixed chimerism was transient. Profiled with immunoSEQ multiplex PCR; TCRdb holds only in-frame clones, not every one. The specimen's table records under 35,000 clones. The material was CD4+ T cells from blood (PBMCs), obtained 24 months after the transplant. Every receptor here comes from a human patient who received a combined kidney and bone marrow transplant. Some T cells may be provided by the graft donor.

Points on this clone: The read ends 3 residues shy of where the CDR3 ends; the end is completed using the germline J gene. J is TRBJ1-1 and V is TRBV7-9; TRBD1 might be the D (6 bases). The CDR3 has 14 residues. V was cut by 2 bases and J by 4 bases, with 11 bases left in between. Germline lookup yields CDR1 SEHNR and CDR2 FQNEAQ (reference sequence). Here the CDR3 reads CASSLQGKLTEAFF. Partial CDR3 DNA: TGTGCCAGCAGCTTACAGGGGAAGCTCACTGAA.

About this clone itself: With the read ending 3 residues before the CDR3 end, the germline J gene is used to fill in that end. The rearrangement links TRBV5-1 to TRBJ1-3; 8 positions match TRBD1. Germline V CDR1 and CDR2: SGHRS, YFSETQ. Trimming cost V 0 bases and J 1 base; bases outside gene matches: 6. CDR3 length equals 17 residues. The CDR3 reads CASSLAGGSASGNTIYF. The sequenced CDR3 bases are TGCGCCAGCAGCTTGGCAGGGGGCTCGGCATCTGGAAACACC.

As for this clone: The read ends 3 residues early relative to the CDR3; the germline J gene fills the gap. The rearrangement uses TRBV7-9 and TRBJ2-7; 12 nucleotides align to TRBD2. Losses at the gene ends were 5 bases for V and 6 bases for J; bases not matched to a gene: 2. This CDR3 has 13 amino acids. Germline CDR1 SEHNR, CDR2 FQNEAQ (reference sequence). Partial CDR3 DNA: TGTGCCAGCAGCATACTAGCGGGAGGCGAG. Translating it yields CASSILAGGE. The full CDR3 sequence reads CASSILAGGEQYF.

On this clone itself: Coverage ceases 3 residues before the CDR3 finishes, and the germline J gene fills in the end. This rearrangement joins TRBV7-2 to TRBJ2-7; 9 bases are a match to TRBD2. V was pared by 8 bases and J by 3 bases, with 8 bases of the junction left unmatched. The length of the CDR3 is 14 residues. Germline lookup yields CDR1 SGHTA and CDR2 FQGNSA. The CDR3 DNA, read in part, is TGTGCCAGCGCCTCTACAGCGGGAGGCTACGAG. This codes for CASASTAGGYE. In full, the CDR3 is CASASTAGGYEQYF.

In the case of this clone: From the germline J gene comes the end of the CDR3, since the read stops 3 residues before it. The V and J genes are TRBV4-2 and TRBJ2-3; 10 bases map to TRBD2. Per the germline V gene, CDR1 is LGHNA and CDR2 is YNFKEQ. The CDR3 extends over 18 amino acids. The V segment lost 0 bases and the J segment 4 bases; nucleotides outside the gene matches: 10. CDR3 bases read: TGTGCCAGCAGCCAAGATCTGCGGCTAGCGGGAGAGGCAGATACG. Protein: CASSQDLRLAGEADT. The full CDR3 protein reads CASSQDLRLAGEADTQYF.

The CDR3 sequence is CASSRTQRGPDTQYF. CDR3 DNA, as far as it was read: TGTGCCAGCAGCCGGACCCAAAGGGGCCCAGATACG. The V and J genes are TRBV6-2 or TRBV6-3 and TRBJ2-3, with D possibly being TRBD1 (5 bases). The read ends 3 residues before the CDR3 terminus; that terminus is restored from the germline J gene. Trimming removed 6 bases from V and 4 bases from J, with 17 bases in between. This CDR3 has 15 residues. Germline CDR1 reads MNHEY; CDR2 reads SVGEGT.

Note on this clone: The DNA ends 3 residues before the CDR3 does, and the rest of the CDR3 is filled in from the germline J gene. V is TRBV29-1 and J is TRBJ2-3; 8 nucleotides agree with TRBD2. Trimming removed 5 bases from V and 3 bases from J; junction bases left unmatched: 7. There are 14 residues in the CDR3. Germline V gene data show CDR1 as SQVTM and CDR2 as ANQGSEA. The CDR3 bases that were read are TGCAGCGTTAGCGGGAGCGGTCTAACAGATACG. Translated: CSVSGSGLTDT. The whole CDR3 protein reads CSVSGSGLTDTQYF.

About this clone: The CDR3 is cut off 3 residues early in the read; its end comes from the germline J gene. This chain connects TRBV30 to TRBJ1-6, with 8 bases matching TRBD1. The CDR3 is 17 residues long. With 0 bases clipped from V and 1 base from J, the junction kept 5 bases outside the gene matches. CDR1 and CDR2 from the germline V gene are GTSNPN and SVGIG (reference sequence). The CDR3 protein is CAWSVPGGESYNSPLHF. The DNA read from the CDR3 is TGTGCCTGGAGTGTACCAGGGGGCGAATCCTATAATTCACCC.

Details on this clone: The observed sequence ends 3 residues before the CDR3 terminus, with the missing tail filled in from the germline J gene. This sequence joins TRBV20-1 and TRBJ1-5; 8 nucleotides align to TRBD1. The CDR3 has 12 amino acids. Germline CDR1 DFQATT, CDR2 SNEGSKA (reference sequence). CDR3 DNA, as far as it was read: TGCAGTGCTATAGGACAGGGCGGTCCC. Amino acids: CSAIGQGGP. The whole CDR3 region reads CSAIGQGGPQHF.

The CDR3 loop is CASSPLPVLADTQYF. Incomplete CDR3 DNA: TGTGCCAGCTCCCCGCTCCCCGTACTAGCAGATACG. The rearrangement uses TRBV7-3 and TRBJ2-3, with D possibly TRBD2 on 5 matching bases. Coverage ceases 3 residues before the CDR3 finishes, and the germline J gene fills in the end. V was trimmed by 8 bases and J by 4 bases, leaving 19 bases between them. The CDR3 sequence is 15 residues long. CDR1 and CDR2 (germline): SGHTA, FQGTGA.

As concerns this clone: The sequenced fragment ends 3 residues before the CDR3 boundary, so the rest is inferred from the germline J gene. The gene calls are TRBV16 and TRBJ2-7; TRBD1 matches 9 bases. Germline trimming cut 2 bases from V and 3 bases from J; bases unmatched to any gene: 5. The CDR3 contains 15 residues. Germline loops: CDR1 KGHSY, CDR2 FQNENV. Partial CDR3 DNA: TGTGCCAGCAGCCAAGCGGGACAGGGTTACTACGAG. Translated, it gives CASSQAGQGYYE. The CDR3 in full is CASSQAGQGYYEQYF.

Regarding this clone: The CDR3 extends 3 residues past the end of the read, so its final part is completed from the germline J gene. The chain has TRBV19 and TRBJ2-1; D is possibly TRBD1 (5 bases). Germline V gene data show CDR1 as LNHDA and CDR2 as SQIVND (reference sequence). V lost 2 bases and J 0 bases, leaving 11 bases between the germline ends. This CDR3 is 16 amino acids long. The CDR3 spells CASSIWARVSYNEQFF. The part of the CDR3 DNA that was read is TGTGCCAGTAGTATATGGGCCAGGGTCTCCTACAATGAG.

To note about this clone: Read sequence stops 3 residues before the CDR3 end, and the germline J gene provides the missing end. V and J are TRBV29-1 and TRBJ1-4; D possibly corresponds to TRBD1 (5 bases). From germline, CDR1 is SQVTM and CDR2 ANQGSEA. This CDR3 comprises 13 residues. The ends were cut back, 7 bases at V and 5 bases at J, with 14 bases in the middle. Partial CDR3 DNA: TGCAGCGGAAGTGGGGCTGGGAATGAAAAA. It yields the protein CSGSGAGNEK. The full CDR3 protein reads CSGSGAGNEKLFF.

The part of the CDR3 DNA that was read is TGTGCCAGCAAGGGGTTTGTGCGGAAGACCTCCTACGAG. Translation: CASKGFVRKTSYE. The whole CDR3 region reads CASKGFVRKTSYEQYF. V gene TRBV6-2 or TRBV6-3 combines with J gene TRBJ2-7, with a possible D match to TRBD1 (5 bases). Read coverage stops 3 residues before the CDR3 terminus; the germline J gene supplies the remainder. CDR3 length equals 16 residues. The V end was cut by 7 bases, the J end by 0 bases, with 19 bases between. Germline-derived CDR1 and CDR2 are MNHEY and SVGEGT.

About this clone itself: The sequenced fragment ends 3 residues before the CDR3 boundary, so the rest is inferred from the germline J gene. The rearrangement joins TRBV19 to TRBJ2-7, with 8 bases lining up with TRBD1. The CDR3 runs to 15 residues. Germline-derived CDR1 and CDR2 are LNHDA and SQIVND (reference sequence). V shed 3 bases, J shed 4 bases, and the junction held 8 bases outside the gene matches. CDR3 loop: CASSMFWTGLYEQYF. Partial CDR3 DNA: TGTGCCAGTAGTATGTTCTGGACAGGGTTATACGAG.

As concerns this clone: The read falls 3 residues short of the CDR3 end, and the missing part is taken from the germline J gene. This chain uses TRBV5-1 with TRBJ2-5; TRBD1 aligns across 7 bases. The CDR3 consists of 15 residues. V shed 3 bases and J 0 bases; nucleotides not matched to a gene: 5. Germline V CDR1 and CDR2: SGHRS, YFSETQ. The CDR3 DNA, read in part, is TGCGCCAGCAGCTGGGAACAGGGGTACCAAGAGACC. This gives the protein CASSWEQGYQET. In full, the CDR3 reads CASSWEQGYQETQYF.

A note on this clone: The observed sequence ends 3 residues before the CDR3 terminus, with the missing tail filled in from the germline J gene. The chain is built from TRBV20-1 and TRBJ2-7; 8 nucleotides line up with TRBD1. The CDR3 extends over 11 amino acids. The J segment lost 5 bases and the V segment lost 6 bases, leaving 3 bases of the junction unmatched. Germline V gene data show CDR1 as DFQATT and CDR2 as SNEGSKA (reference sequence). The CDR3 protein is CSATRGHEQYF. CDR3 DNA, as far as it was read: TGCAGTGCCACCAGGGGGCACGAG.

Note on this clone: The read terminates 3 residues before the CDR3 end, so the remaining end is supplied by the germline J gene. This rearrangement joins TRBV20-1 to TRBJ1-2; TRBD1 agrees at 7 bases. In germline, CDR1 is DFQATT, CDR2 SNEGSKA (reference sequence). Trimming cost V 0 bases and J 3 bases; bases outside gene matches: 7. The CDR3 consists of 15 residues. The covered CDR3 bases are TGCAGTGCTAGAGATCGTAGGGGGCCACACTATGGC. This codes for CSARDRRGPHYG. The CDR3 in full is CSARDRRGPHYGYTF.

The CDR3 loop reads CASSQDRLDDEQFF. The covered CDR3 bases are TGTGCCAGCAGCCAAGATCGGTTAGATGATGAG. The chain employs TRBV4-2 and TRBJ2-1; D unresolved. The read stops 3 residues short of the end of the CDR3; the missing end is completed from the germline J gene. With 0 bases removed from V and 8 bases from J, the gap between germline ends came to 11 bases. Germline loops: CDR1 LGHNA, CDR2 YNFKEQ. The CDR3 length is 14 residues.

As regards this clone: The read ends 3 residues before the CDR3 terminus; that terminus is restored from the germline J gene. This sequence joins TRBV6-2 or TRBV6-3 and TRBJ2-7; TRBD1 aligns across 7 bases. CDR1 and CDR2 from the germline V gene are MNHEY and SVGEGT. J gave up 4 bases and V 4 bases, and 10 bases lay outside the gene matches. The CDR3 length is 15 residues. The CDR3 bases that were read are TGTGCCAGCAGTTCCGCGGCGACAGGGAAATACGAG. It encodes CASSSAATGKYE. The whole CDR3 reads CASSSAATGKYEQYF.

A note on this clone: Read data end 3 residues before the CDR3 end; the end is taken from the germline J gene. The V call is TRBV18, the J call TRBJ2-2; 10 nucleotides align to TRBD2. Germline CDR1 reads KGHSH; CDR2 reads LQKENI. This CDR3 is built from 16 residues. J was trimmed by 5 bases and V by 2 bases; bases with no gene match: 5. CDR3 DNA (partial): TGTGCCAGCTCACCATCCCTAGCGGGAGCGACCGGGGAG. This gives the protein CASSPSLAGATGE. The whole CDR3 sequence is CASSPSLAGATGELFF.